This record looks at one T cell receptor beta chain sequence and its context. Its antigen remains unidentified. Built from TCR beta cDNA, the libraries had unique molecular identifiers in them. MiXCR, applied by TCRdb to the PCR reads, yields one record per CDR3 protein. This table has 600,000 to 750,000 distinct CDR3 sequences, approximately 59% appearing once. This record comes from a study of post-analysis software for immune sequencing data. Study-wide results and caveats: Relative to controls, patients had a few TRBV segments at higher frequency, with TRBV5-6, TRBV5-1 and TRBV20-1 among these. People with multiple sclerosis had a significantly lower normalized Chao1 diversity than controls did.

Germline CDR1 is DFQATT and CDR2 is SNEGSKA (reference sequence). The CDR3 spans 14 residues. V was pared by 5 bases and J by 3 bases, with 6 bases of the junction left unmatched. The V and J genes are TRBV20-1 and TRBJ2-3; 9 bases are a match to TRBD2. The receptor comes from a girl aged 2-10 years with multiple sclerosis. Sequencing was performed on blood. This CDR3 reads CSARRGGGTDTQYF. CDR3 DNA: TGCAGTGCTCGCCGCGGGGGGGGAACAGATACGCAGTATTTT.